The clone carrying this T cell receptor beta chain has at least ten counts. Antigen: not known. This specimen comes from a study of neurological immune-mediated disorders. Overall study: Relapsing-remitting patients made up about 90% of the roughly 35 multiple sclerosis patients, and secondary progressive patients made up 3. Study-wide results and caveats: The study phylogenetically grouped the repertoires of 18 of 34 multiple sclerosis patients into one related-CDR3 cluster, a possible signature. Multiple sclerosis patients had less TCR clonal expansion than even healthy controls, unlike HTLV-1-associated myelopathy.

The team produced cDNA through 5'RACE using 10-nucleotide random UMIs. One entry per CDR3 protein, called by TCRdb with MiXCR from the 5' RACE reads. This repertoire shows under 70,000 distinct CDR3 sequences, about 3.4% found once; its top ten account for 7.1%. The CDR3 is 18 residues long. Trimming at V came to 5 bases and at J to 4 bases, leaving 15 bases not matched to a gene. Germline values: CDR1 SEHNR, CDR2 FQNEAQ (reference sequence). Sequenced input: PBMCs. This chain links TRBV7-9 with TRBJ2-3, with TRBD2 matching over 10 bases. This sequence originates from a woman aged 55-75 years with multiple sclerosis. CDR3 protein: CASSPKPRLAGRSDTQYF. CDR3 DNA: TGTGCCAGCAGCCCTAAACCCAGACTAGCGGGTCGTTCAGATACGCAGTATTTT.